The present entry profiles one T cell receptor beta chain with its context. Its antigen is still unknown. The repertoire was sequenced with immunoSEQ multiplex PCR; TCRdb's copy has only in-frame clones and lacks some. This table holds 120,000 or so clones, approximately 90% found once. This record belongs to a study of cytomegalovirus exposure and HLA in healthy donors. Study information: The 90 to 150 validation repertoires, a later analysis reported, used the same platform as the 550 to 700 repertoires from the first cohort.

The V and J ends lost 5 bases and 4 bases, in that order; junction bases with no gene match: 7. Germline V CDR1 and CDR2: MNHEY, SVGAGI. The CDR3 is 15 residues long. Study findings and constraints: Many donors shared some public TCRs, even though most TCR sequences were rare. According to a subsequent analysis, TCR clusters identified in the first cohort showed a tendency to co-occur across the 120 or so validation repertoires.

The chain carries TRBV6-5 and TRBJ2-7; 11 bases align to TRBD1. Specimen: PBMCs. The origin of this receptor is a woman between 18 and 29 years old in good health and CMV-seronegative. CDR3: CASSRTGTGGYEQYF. The CDR3 bases are TGTGCCAGCAGTCGGACCGGGACAGGGGGGTACGAGCAGTACTTC.